This is a list of T cell receptor beta chains from one sample in a study of CD8 T cells in Susac syndrome. Each CDR3 protein is one row after TCRdb ran MiXCR on the immunoSEQ multiplex PCR reads. The sample has more than 150,000 distinct CDR3 sequences, roughly 96% seen once; the top ten hold 0.16%. The sequenced sample was CD4+ T cells from PBMCs. These TCRs come from a human donor with Susac syndrome. Both conserved end residues are part of each CDR3. A D gene is named only where the DNA matches it firmly. Size tells how often a clone was seen (once, few, many) or the class of an expanded clone, and some rows leave it out.

V,size,J,D,DNA,CDR3
TRBV20-1,NA,TRBJ2-3,TRBD2,TGCAGTGCCCCCGGGGGGTACCGGAGCACAGATACGCAGTATTTT,CSAPGGYRSTDTQYF
TRBV6-2/TRBV6-3,NA,TRBJ2-5,TRBD1,TGTGCCAGCAGTTACGGGACAGGGGAACTTTCAGAGACCCAGTACTTC,CASSYGTGELSETQYF
TRBV3-1,NA,TRBJ2-7,TRBD2,TGTGCCAGCAGCCAAGATCTTGAGCGGGGGGCTCACGAGCAGTACTTC,CASSQDLERGAHEQYF
TRBV5-4,once,TRBJ2-1,NA,TGTGCCAGCAGCTTTATGAGGGGGAATGAGCAGTTCTTC,CASSFMRGNEQFF
TRBV18,NA,TRBJ2-3,NA,TGTGCCAGCTCGGGCCTAGACAGCCGTAACACAGATACGCAGTATTTT,CASSGLDSRNTDTQYF
TRBV4-1,NA,TRBJ2-3,TRBD2,TGCGCCAGCAGCCCTTTGGTAGCGGGGTCTTCAGATACGCAGTATTTT,CASSPLVAGSSDTQYF
TRBV29-1,NA,TRBJ2-5,TRBD1,TGCAGCGTGGGACAGTCCGAGACCCAGTACTTC,CSVGQSETQYF
TRBV20-1,NA,TRBJ2-7,TRBD2,TGCAGTGCTGGTAGGACTAGCGGGGGGCCAACCTACGAGCAGTACTTC,CSAGRTSGGPTYEQYF
TRBV4-2,NA,TRBJ2-3,NA,TGTGCCAGCAGCCAAGCTTCCCTCGGGGGACTTGGCACAGATACGCAGTATTTT,CASSQASLGGLGTDTQYF
TRBV5-1,NA,TRBJ2-2,TRBD1,TGCGCCAGCAGCTCAGAGCCGACAGGGAAAGGCGGGGAGCTGTTTTTT,CASSSEPTGKGGELFF
TRBV7-2,NA,TRBJ1-6,TRBD1,TGTGCCAGCAGCTCTGGGGGACAGGGGAATAGTTCACCCCTCCACTTT,CASSSGGQGNSSPLHF
TRBV29-1,NA,TRBJ2-4,TRBD1,TGCAGCGCCCGCCGGGACAGGGGAGGAAAAAACATTCAGTACTTC,CSARRDRGGKNIQYF
TRBV7-2,NA,TRBJ1-2,TRBD1,TGTGCCAGCAGCCCCGGGACAGGACTCCCCTATGGCTACACCTTC,CASSPGTGLPYGYTF
TRBV29-1,NA,TRBJ1-6,NA,TGCAGCGTTGACAGGGGCGGGAATTCACCCCTCCACTTT,CSVDRGGNSPLHF
TRBV7-2,NA,TRBJ2-5,TRBD1,TGTGCCAGCAGCTCCGGACAGGGGGCGGAGGAGACCCAGTACTTC,CASSSGQGAEETQYF
TRBV4-2,NA,TRBJ1-6,NA,TGTGCCAGCAGCCAGGGGCAGGCCTCAGCCCTCCACTTT,CASSQGQASALHF
TRBV7-2,NA,TRBJ2-1,NA,TGTGCCAGCACCCGCCTTGGAACAGGGAGGAATGAGCAGTTCTTC,CASTRLGTGRNEQFF
TRBV3-1,NA,TRBJ2-1,NA,TGTGCCAGCAGGGGCGGGGCCCGCTACAATGAGCAGTTCTTC,CASRGGARYNEQFF
TRBV12-3/TRBV12-4,NA,TRBJ2-2,TRBD2,TGTGCCAGCACCGTGACTAGCGATCCCGGGGAGCTGTTTTTT,CASTVTSDPGELFF
TRBV20-1,NA,TRBJ2-3,TRBD1,TGCAGTGCCCATACAGGGGGCCGGTGGGGAGGTACGCAGTATTTT,CSAHTGGRWGGTQYF
TRBV9,once,TRBJ2-2,TRBD1,TGTGCCAGCAGCACCCGGGACAGGGGGAACACCGGGGAGCTGTTTTTT,CASSTRDRGNTGELFF
TRBV15,NA,TRBJ2-5,NA,TGTGCCACCAGCAGAGACGAGGAAGAGACCCAGTACTTC,CATSRDEEETQYF
TRBV5-1,NA,TRBJ2-7,NA,TGCGCCAGCTCAGGGGACGGCGTCTACGAGCAGTACTTC,CASSGDGVYEQYF
TRBV3-1,NA,TRBJ2-1,NA,TGTGCCAGCAGCCAAGGGAATCCTGCCTGCTTC,CASSQGNPACF
TRBV29-1,NA,TRBJ2-1,NA,TGCAGCGAAACTACAGGGAGCTCATACAATGAGCAGTTCTTC,CSETTGSSYNEQFF
TRBV27,NA,TRBJ1-4,NA,TGTGCCAGCCGTTCGGCAGGCGCAACTAATGAAAAACTGTTTTTT,CASRSAGATNEKLFF
TRBV3-1,NA,TRBJ2-1,NA,TGTGCCAGCAGCCAAGTGGTAGGCAGCTATACCTCCTACAATGAGCAGTTCTTC,CASSQVVGSYTSYNEQFF
TRBV20-1,NA,TRBJ2-1,TRBD2,TGCAGTGCTAGGCGGGGGGGAGACAATGAGCAGTTCTTC,CSARRGGDNEQFF
TRBV20-1,NA,TRBJ1-5,NA,TGCAGTGCTGGCCTAAATCAGCCCCAGCATTTT,CSAGLNQPQHF
TRBV4-2,NA,TRBJ2-4,TRBD2,TGTGCCAGCAGCCCAACCGGGACTAGCGGAAACATTCAGTACTTC,CASSPTGTSGNIQYF
TRBV29-1,NA,TRBJ1-5,NA,TGCAGCGTTGAGAGGGGGGGGAATCAGCCCCAGCATTTT,CSVERGGNQPQHF
TRBV4-1,NA,TRBJ2-7,NA,TGCGCCAGCAGCAGGGGGGACGGGTACGAGCAGTACTTC,CASSRGDGYEQYF
TRBV7-2,NA,TRBJ2-5,NA,TGTGCCAGCAGCTTAGGAGGTAGTCAAGAGACCCAGTACTTC,CASSLGGSQETQYF
TRBV20-1,NA,TRBJ2-7,NA,TGCAGTGCTAGAGGCTACTCCTACGAGCAGTACTTC,CSARGYSYEQYF
TRBV29-1,once,TRBJ2-2,NA,TGCAGCGTGACGGACCCCACCGGGGAGCTGTTTTTT,CSVTDPTGELFF
TRBV20-1,NA,TRBJ2-7,NA,TGCAGTGCTCGCGGGACCTACGAGCAGTACTTC,CSARGTYEQYF
TRBV6-2/TRBV6-3,NA,TRBJ2-5,NA,TGTGCCAGCAGTTATGGGGGGATCCGCCAAGAGACCCAGTACTTC,CASSYGGIRQETQYF
TRBV28,few,TRBJ2-7,TRBD1,TGTGCCAGCAGTTCCGGACAGGGGTACGAGCAGTACTTC,CASSSGQGYEQYF
TRBV3-1,NA,TRBJ2-7,NA,TGTGCCAGCAGCCAAGGTACGCACTACGAGCAGTACTTC,CASSQGTHYEQYF
TRBV27,NA,TRBJ2-6,NA,TGTGCCAGCAGGGCAGGAGTCTCTGGGGCCAACGTCCTGACTTTC,CASRAGVSGANVLTF